This T cell receptor beta chain emerged from a study of CD8 T cells in Susac syndrome. Study-level points and caveats: As the study acknowledged, the number of individuals in its TCR sequencing and HLA analysis was relatively small.

RNA, at roughly 0.45 to 1 ug, was reverse transcribed with random hexamers. Multiplex PCR with immunoSEQ amplified the TCR beta CDR3 across 54 Vbeta and 13 Jbeta. TCRdb re-analysed the immunoSEQ multiplex PCR reads in MiXCR, keeping a single row per CDR3 protein. Of approximately 210,000 distinct CDR3 sequences in the sample, 95% were seen once. Sequencing of TCR beta covered CD8+ and CD4+ T cells obtained from blood. In contrast to the negatively isolated CD8+ and CD4+ T cells, TEMRA cells were FACS-enriched. J was trimmed by 7 bases and V by 7 bases; bases with no gene match: 6. This CDR3 contains 12 residues. CDR1 and CDR2 (germline): SQVTM, ANQGSEA. With regard to this clonotype: Its antigen is unknown.

This clonotype was sampled from a human donor with multiple sclerosis. Source material: CD4+ T cells from PBMCs. This rearrangement joins TRBV29-1 to TRBJ1-4; 7 nucleotides line up with TRBD1. CDR3: CSARTGVEKLFF. CDR3 nucleotide sequence: TGCAGCGCTCGGACAGGAGTTGAAAAACTGTTTTTT.